The rows below give T cell receptor beta chains drawn from one sample of a study of cytomegalovirus exposure and HLA in healthy donors. Sequencing used immunoSEQ multiplex PCR; TCRdb keeps in-frame clones, though not all of them. The sample carries 150,000 or so clones, approximately 80% recorded once. Source material: PBMCs. These TCRs come from a woman in her forties in good health and CMV-seronegative. Both conserved end residues are part of each CDR3. D genes are given only for firm matches. Clone size appears in some rows only: once, few, many, or a class for an expanded clone.

v_gene	j_gene	abundance	d_gene	CDR3nt	CDR3aa
TRBV30	TRBJ2-7	-	-	TGTGCCTGGAGCCACCTTGGGCCCTCCTGGTACGAGCAGTACTTC	CAWSHLGPSWYEQYF
TRBV28	TRBJ1-5	-	TRBD1	TGTGCCAGCACGGACAGGGGATATCAGCCCCAGCATTTT	CASTDRGYQPQHF
TRBV2	TRBJ1-2	-	TRBD1	TGTGCCAGCAGTGAAGACGTCAGGGGGCGGGTGGGCTTC	CASSEDVRGRVGF
TRBV28	TRBJ1-6	-	TRBD1	TGTGCCAGCAGCTTGGGACAGGGAGGTTCACCCCTCCACTTT	CASSLGQGGSPLHF
TRBV27	TRBJ2-2	once	-	TGTGCCAGCAGTCCCGGGTCCGGGGAGCTGTTTTTT	CASSPGSGELFF
TRBV6-6	TRBJ2-3	-	TRBD1	TGTGCCAGCAGTTACTCGGGGACAGGGCGTTCGGATACGCAGTATTTT	CASSYSGTGRSDTQYF
TRBV7-9	TRBJ2-2	-	TRBD1	TGTGCCAGCAGCTCCAGGACAGGGGGCACCGGGGAGCTGTTTTTT	CASSSRTGGTGELFF
TRBV30	TRBJ2-5	-	-	TGTGCCTGGAGCTTTGGCAGGGTCCAAGAGACCCAGTACTTC	CAWSFGRVQETQYF
TRBV20-1	TRBJ1-1	-	-	TGCAGTGCTCAGTCTCTTGAAGCTTTCTTT	CSAQSLEAFF
TRBV11-3	TRBJ1-1	-	-	TGTGCCAGCAGCCTCAACACTGAAGCTTTCTTT	CASSLNTEAFF
TRBV5-4	TRBJ1-1	-	-	TGTGCCAGCAGCTCGCAGGGTCGAGGTGAAGCTTTCTTT	CASSSQGRGEAFF
TRBV19	TRBJ1-1	-	TRBD1	TGTGCCAGTACCACAGGGGGGAGGACTGAAGCTTTCTTT	CASTTGGRTEAFF
TRBV28	TRBJ1-1	-	-	TGTGCCAGCAGTTTAGCGTTCAGCGGGGGCGAGTATGGAGCTTTCTTT	CASSLAFSGGEYGAFF
TRBV7-9	TRBJ1-3	-	-	TGTGCCAGCACCCTAGGGGGGGGATCTGGAAACACCATATATTTT	CASTLGGGSGNTIYF